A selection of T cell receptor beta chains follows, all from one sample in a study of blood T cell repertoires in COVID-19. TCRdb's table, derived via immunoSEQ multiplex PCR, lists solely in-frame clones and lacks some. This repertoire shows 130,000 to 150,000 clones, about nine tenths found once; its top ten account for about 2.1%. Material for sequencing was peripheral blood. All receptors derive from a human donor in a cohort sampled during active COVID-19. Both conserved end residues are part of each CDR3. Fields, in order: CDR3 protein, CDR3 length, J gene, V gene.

CDR3 protein: CASSWFQGYEQYF
CDR3 length: 13
J gene: TRBJ2-7
V gene: TRBV13

CDR3 protein: CASSHRDREEKLFF
CDR3 length: 14
J gene: TRBJ1-4
V gene: TRBV5-4

CDR3 protein: CASSLGQGSYEQYF
CDR3 length: 14
J gene: TRBJ2-7
V gene: TRBV5-1

CDR3 protein: CASSTRASGKHGASYEQYF
CDR3 length: 19
J gene: TRBJ2-7
V gene: TRBV4-3

CDR3 protein: CASSFLGGVRAGELFF
CDR3 length: 16
J gene: TRBJ2-2
V gene: TRBV5-1

CDR3 protein: CASSTGTGATNEKLFF
CDR3 length: 16
J gene: TRBJ1-4
V gene: TRBV18

CDR3 protein: CASSLGTSGGGDTQYF
CDR3 length: 16
J gene: TRBJ2-3
V gene: TRBV7-8

CDR3 protein: CASSFVFENQPQHF
CDR3 length: 14
J gene: TRBJ1-5
V gene: TRBV19

CDR3 protein: CASSPYGEGFSPLHF
CDR3 length: 15
J gene: TRBJ1-6
V gene: TRBV11-2

CDR3 protein: CASSFRWAETFQYF
CDR3 length: 14
J gene: TRBJ2-5
V gene: TRBV2

CDR3 protein: CASSYSAGRNEQFF
CDR3 length: 14
J gene: TRBJ2-1
V gene: TRBV6-5

CDR3 protein: CASSRQGSRGYTF
CDR3 length: 13
J gene: TRBJ1-2
V gene: TRBV12-3/TRBV12-4

CDR3 protein: CASSLDGRAYVDTQYF
CDR3 length: 16
J gene: TRBJ2-3
V gene: TRBV7-9

CDR3 protein: CASSLVPRISHGYTF
CDR3 length: 15
J gene: TRBJ1-2
V gene: TRBV7-9

CDR3 protein: CASSRLAGEITDTQYF
CDR3 length: 16
J gene: TRBJ2-3
V gene: TRBV18

CDR3 protein: CASSSVSVSGWEQYF
CDR3 length: 15
J gene: TRBJ2-7
V gene: TRBV11-2

CDR3 protein: CASSLGTSTDTQYF
CDR3 length: 14
J gene: TRBJ2-3
V gene: TRBV28

CDR3 protein: CASSQVPPPFRQGTDNEQFF
CDR3 length: 20
J gene: TRBJ2-1
V gene: TRBV4-1

CDR3 protein: CATSDATGTGREKLFF
CDR3 length: 16
J gene: TRBJ1-4
V gene: TRBV24-1

CDR3 protein: CASKRTGIYGYTF
CDR3 length: 13
J gene: TRBJ1-2
V gene: TRBV6-5

CDR3 protein: CASSLGPRHTEAFF
CDR3 length: 14
J gene: TRBJ1-1
V gene: TRBV11-3

CDR3 protein: CASSYSATDTQYF
CDR3 length: 13
J gene: TRBJ2-3
V gene: TRBV6-6

CDR3 protein: CASSKERGAYEQYF
CDR3 length: 14
J gene: TRBJ2-7
V gene: TRBV6-6

CDR3 protein: CASRPRKLREGELGSYNEQFF
CDR3 length: 21
J gene: TRBJ2-1
V gene: TRBV21-1

CDR3 protein: CASSQDLGGYNEQFF
CDR3 length: 15
J gene: TRBJ2-1
V gene: TRBV4-3